Reported below is one T cell receptor beta chain. Its specific antigen is unknown. The junction and the germline gene differ at one end; a read error may be behind it. For repertoire sequencing, TCR beta CDR3 regions were amplified from RNA transcripts. HTBI primers and the Qiagen OneStep RT-PCR kit were used in a first-round RT-PCR, which was followed by a second-round multiplex PCR, size selection and purification. Libraries were sequenced paired-end with 100 bp reads on an Illumina HiSeq2000. The authors' analysis ran thus. SOAPnuke was used for read processing, and reads with adapters, uncalled bases, a mean Phred below 15, or no exact constant-primer or identifier match were discarded. COPE v1.2.5 was used to merge the high-quality paired reads. Clonotypes were defined as unique nucleotide sequences and were aligned to IMGT TRB V, D and J references using MiTCR v1.1. The analysis was limited to V-J combinations with a frequency above 0.0001, which together covered 99% to 99.2% of the repertoires. A TCR clonal expansion and chaos score per V-J combination was defined as the ratio of F50 clonal expansion to chaos observed in the TCRdist matrix. Welch's t-statistics and random forest were used to narrow the features down to about twelve V-J combinations, which were then fed into a naive Bayes classifier. Thyroid-blood repertoire similarity was quantified with the Morisita-Horn index. TCRdb cleaned the public reads at Q25 with fastp, built clones with MiXCR and kept in-frame beta chains. Each entry is one CDR3 protein sequence, shown with its most common DNA and genes. V and J calls and clone size were set by TCRdb, not the authors. The table for this sample lists hundreds of thousands of distinct CDR3 sequences; about a fifth of them were counted only once. The top ten constitute roughly 6.9% of the sample.

The data stem from a study of Graves' ophthalmopathy and Graves' hyperthyroidism (dated by TCRdb to the late 2010s). Notes on the research overall: Peripheral blood was collected before any treatment was given, at the time of initial diagnosis. An independent validation cohort comprised some 19 hyperthyroidism patients and about 16 patients who later progressed from hyperthyroidism to ophthalmopathy. In more than five hyperthyroidism patients, the T-cell repertoires found in thyroid tissue were compared with those found in blood. In total, 135 blood samples were TCR-sequenced: around 42 ophthalmopathy, under 85 hyperthyroidism and some 17 hyperthyroidism-to-ophthalmopathy patients. To tell Graves' ophthalmopathy apart from Graves' hyperthyroidism, and to predict which patients would progress to ophthalmopathy, the study relied on TCR beta repertoire signatures. To explore V-J signatures that separate ophthalmopathy from hyperthyroidism, a discovery set of about 98 patients was enrolled, consisting of about 43 with ophthalmopathy and around 57 with stable hyperthyroidism. Following sampling, methimazole starting at 30 mg daily was administered to hyperthyroidism patients, and high-dose intravenous methylprednisolone was administered to ophthalmopathy patients. The 75 to 100 discovery patients were randomly split 7:3 into training and test sets.

Findings and caveats that apply to the study as a whole: Most expanded thyroid clonotypes with frequency above 0.001 were also detected in blood, suggesting blood repertoires may reflect the thyroid immune response. In validation, the model predicted ophthalmopathy progression with about 70% sensitivity and roughly 72% specificity; approximately 12 predicted patients were CT-confirmed with GO in a median of about 7.1 months. The 13-signature model separated ophthalmopathy from stable hyperthyroidism with 87.88% sensitivity and 81% to 82% specificity in cross-validation, and 80%/75% in the test set. No statistical method was used to predetermine the sample size, and group allocation was not hidden from the investigators.

CDR1 and CDR2 were assigned from the germline V gene as LGHNA and YNFKEQ. The CDR3 contains 15 residues, cysteine and phenylalanine counted. Only the CDR3 portion is preserved as DNA: 45 bases, with reading frame beginning at the first base. Hyperthyroidism was defined as stable when no progression to ophthalmopathy occurred within 18 months of follow-up. Hyperthyroidism patients were newly diagnosed, with disease duration under 2 months, and aged 18 to 65 years. Patients with other autoimmune diseases, uncontrolled infections, pregnancy or lactation were excluded. Clinical symptoms, serum thyroxine, TRAb, thyroid ultrasound and orbital computed tomography formed the basis of the diagnosis. Using Ficoll-Paque density gradient centrifugation, PBMCs were isolated from roughly 9.2 ml of fresh peripheral blood. Trizol reagent was used to extract the total RNA, and its quality was then checked on an Agilent 2100 Bioanalyzer.

The sequence derives from a woman under 30 with stable Graves' hyperthyroidism. Some clones in this sample may be carry-over from other donors' samples. Donor details come from another sample of the same person, matched by shared clones. This chain joins TRBV4-2 to TRBJ1-2, with a tentative D gene TRBD1 over 6 matching bases. Sequenced input: peripheral blood. The base sequence is TGTGCCAGCAGCCTAGTGGGGGGCGAAAACTACGGCTACACCTTC. Translated, it gives CASSLVGGENYGYTF.